This T cell receptor beta chain was recorded in a study of control samples from healthy donors and cancer patients. Profiled with immunoSEQ multiplex PCR; TCRdb holds only in-frame clones, not every one. The sample shows 130,000 or so clones, around 87% of them seen only once. Trimming stripped 0 bases from V and 4 bases from J, with 10 bases between. The germline CDR1 and CDR2 sequences are GTSNPN and SVGIG (reference sequence). CDR3 size: 14 residues. The specimen sequenced was blood. This chain joins TRBV30 and TRBJ1-3; D remains ambiguous. The receptor comes from a man aged 55-75 years in good health. The DNA for the CDR3 is TGTGCCTGGAGTGTCGACCAGATAGGAAACACCATATATTTT. Protein: CAWSVDQIGNTIYF.